This TCR beta chain was sequenced during a study of yellow fever vaccine responses in identical twins (dated by TCRdb to the late 2010s). For the study in its entirety: The study precisely tracked vaccine-responding T cell clones in identical twins.

The library was built by means of RT-PCR. Sequencer: Illumina HiSeq 2500. The raw public data were reprocessed by TCRdb itself: fastp quality trimming at Q25, MiXCR clonotype calling, in-frame beta chains only. A single entry per CDR3 protein holds the most common genes and DNA from its merged rows. The table for this sample lists roughly 320 distinct CDR3 sequences; 59% of them were counted only once. The ten most abundant clones make up approximately 18% of the sample. The paper as a whole reports these results and caveats: The authors reported that the T cell response to vaccination in identical twins appeared partly convergent and partly personalized.

Comments on this clonotype: Its antigen is unknown. Base qualities are missing; no much larger clone stands one base away.

This sequence was found in a female donor who received the yellow fever vaccine. Here the sequenced sample was T cells from blood (PBMCs), unsorted or a sorted subset (not recorded which), taken before or after yellow fever vaccination (not recorded which).

The nucleotides are TGTGCCAGCAGCGTCGCCAGAACCAATGGCTACACCTTC. Its translation reads: CASSVARTNGYTF. The chain joins TRBV7-2 to TRBJ1-2, with an unclear D gene assignment. Spanning cysteine to phenylalanine, the CDR3 consists of 13 amino acids. The entry retains the CDR3 DNA only, 39 bases that are in frame from base 1. Deletion took 5 bases off V and 6 bases off J, with a span of 13 bases between the germline ends. CDR1 SGHTA and CDR2 FQGNSA are derived from the germline V gene.